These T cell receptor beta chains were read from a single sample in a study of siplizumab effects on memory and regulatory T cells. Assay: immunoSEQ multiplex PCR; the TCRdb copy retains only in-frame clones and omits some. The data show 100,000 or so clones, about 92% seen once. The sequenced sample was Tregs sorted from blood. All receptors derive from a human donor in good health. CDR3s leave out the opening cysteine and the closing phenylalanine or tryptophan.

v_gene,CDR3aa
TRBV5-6,ASSLGGQGHYGYT
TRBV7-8,ASSLDWSSYEQY
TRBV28,ASVAGGTYEQY
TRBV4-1,ASSLGGAGGIDTQY
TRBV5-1,ASSPGSGGYGYT
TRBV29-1,SVHKGPDTQY
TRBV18,ASSPGGLGMNEQF
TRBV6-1,ASSEAPPSQH
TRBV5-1,ASSLTAAYEQY
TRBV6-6,ASSYRDRGYEQY
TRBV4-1,ASSQLPGPHGYT
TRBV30,AWNPASFYGYT
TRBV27,ASSFFRGSANEQF
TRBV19,ARPLGNEQF
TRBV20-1,SARPFREQF
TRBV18,ASSPPDRADGYT
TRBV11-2,ASSLVFYPSGELF
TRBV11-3,ASSPPVGEQF
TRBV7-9,ASSLVRDYGYT
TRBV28,ASSGISAPRETQY
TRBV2,ASTGQLGGYT
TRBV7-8,ASSPGLAGGRSYNEQF
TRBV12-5,ASGQQGRISPLH
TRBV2,ASSSQGRTDTQY
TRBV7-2,ASSLAGATSGVNTQY
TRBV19,ASSIRGSNTGELF
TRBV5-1,ASSLADRNYGYT